This T cell receptor (beta chain) was documented in a study of T cells in Graves' hyperthyroidism and ophthalmopathy. Study-level results: Prediction of ophthalmopathy progression came a median roughly 7.1 months pre-onset. Using 13 V-J features, a model discriminated ophthalmopathy from stable hyperthyroidism.

Inclusion characteristics of ophthalmopathy patients comprised a Clinical Activity Score of at least 3, a NOSPECS grade of at least 4, and duration under 3 months. Clinical symptoms, serum thyroxine, TRAb, thyroid ultrasound and orbital computed tomography informed diagnoses. The CDR3 loop spans 13 amino acids. Germline V gene lookup returns CDR1 MDHEN and CDR2 SYDVKM. Trimming stripped 6 bases from V and 6 bases from J, with 15 bases between. RNA transcripts were the template for amplifying TCR beta CDR3 regions. The HTBI primer set served for first-round RT-PCR of the TCR CDR3. Via MiXCR, TCRdb re-called the multiplex PCR reads, giving one row per CDR3 protein. The profile covers a few hundred thousand distinct CDR3 sequences, with roughly 16% appearing a single time and roughly 3% taken by the ten largest. In its sample, this clonotype was seen many times. Its specificity is unknown.

The sample taken for sequencing was blood. The V gene is TRBV28, the J gene TRBJ2-7; D perhaps matches TRBD1 (5 bases). The TCR was taken from a woman aged 40 to 50 with Graves' ophthalmopathy. The CDR3 coding sequence is TGTGCCAGCAGCCCGGGTCAGGGCGGCGAGCAGTACTTC. Protein sequence: CASSPGQGGEQYF.